This T cell receptor (beta chain) was identified in a study of cytomegalovirus exposure and HLA in healthy donors. Study-wide findings and caveats: Cytomegalovirus-associated status was assigned to around 160 TCR beta chains. The study had only CMV serostatus as immune exposure information.

The PCR had 60 Vbeta and 13 Jbeta primers. How the authors handled the data: Later analysis identified some 80 million unique TCR beta chains, around 10 million shared. Method: immunoSEQ multiplex PCR; TCRdb's copy keeps in-frame clones and lacks some. The V and J calls and clone size were taken over from that table, and D and trimming were inferred from the DNA. The data hold some 69,000 clones, with 65% to 80% observed a single time. About this clone: Its antigen is undetermined.

The donors were healthy bone marrow donors. Germline V gene lookup returns CDR1 MNHEY and CDR2 SMNVEV (reference sequence). V lost 10 bases to trimming and J lost 1 base, with 17 bases between them. The CDR3 totals 14 residues. V usage is TRBV27 and J usage is TRBJ2-7; D perhaps matches TRBD2 (6 bases). This TCR came from a woman in her 30s in good health and CMV-seronegative. The sequenced material came from PBMCs. The CDR3 is CATRRLVGSYEQYF. The CDR3 bases are TGTGCCACCAGGAGACTAGTCGGATCCTACGAGCAGTACTTC.